The present entry profiles one T cell receptor beta chain with its context. Its antigen is unknown. TCRdb keeps only in-frame clones here, not all; method: immunoSEQ multiplex PCR. This repertoire shows over 150,000 clones, roughly 93% found once; its top ten account for roughly 1%. These data originate in a study of T cell responses to AZD1222 COVID-19 vaccine. Overall study findings and caveats: There were mostly white British donors and more females than males, and clonal diversity was possibly underestimated.

Trimming removed 4 bases from V and 1 base from J, with 11 bases in between. Germline-derived CDR1 and CDR2 are SGHRS and YFSETQ. The length of the CDR3 is 14 residues. This receptor was taken from an adult who received the MenACWY meningococcal vaccine as a control. This rearrangement joins TRBV5-1 to TRBJ1-1; D ambiguous. Specimen: peripheral blood, collected 28 days after the second dose of the MenACWY control vaccine. The CDR3 sequence is CASSATTQNTEAFF. CDR3 sequence (DNA): TGCGCCAGCAGCGCTACTACACAGAACACTGAAGCTTTCTTT.